The 28 T cell receptor beta chains reported below all come from one sample, sequenced in a study of T cell responses to AZD1222 COVID-19 vaccine. Clones were sequenced by immunoSEQ multiplex PCR, and TCRdb holds only the in-frame ones, with some missing. The sample contains 100,000 to 150,000 clones, 89% of which appear only once. The source material was peripheral blood, sampled on day 0 of AZD1222 vaccination. The receptors were gathered from an adult in good health.

V gene TRBV5-6 combines with J gene TRBJ2-7, with D unresolved. Germline-derived CDR1 and CDR2 are SGHDT and YYEEEE. V lost 2 bases, J lost 4 bases, and 10 bases lay in between. This CDR3 is 13 amino acids long. The chain's CDR3 is CASSLEGSYEQYF. The CDR3 nucleotides read TGTGCCAGCAGCTTAGAAGGCAGTTACGAGCAGTACTTC.

This sequence joins TRBV9 and TRBJ1-1; D call uncertain. This CDR3 has 17 amino acids. Germline V gene data show CDR1 as SGDLS and CDR2 as YYNGEE. Trimming left V 0 bases short and J 2 bases short, with 17 bases between. CDR3 residues: CASSVDPGSGLNTEAFF. The DNA of the CDR3 is TGTGCCAGCAGCGTAGACCCCGGGTCGGGCTTAAACACTGAAGCTTTCTTT.

The gene calls are TRBV12-3 or TRBV12-4 and TRBJ2-2; D not resolved. The CDR3 has 13 amino acids. With 10 bases removed from V and 1 base from J, the gap between germline ends came to 10 bases. The chain's CDR3 is CANSPKNTGELFF. The CDR3 DNA sequence: TGTGCCAACAGCCCGAAGAACACCGGGGAGCTGTTTTTT.

J is TRBJ2-7 and V is TRBV29-1; 7 bases are a match to TRBD1. Germline lookup yields CDR1 SQVTM and CDR2 ANQGSEA. The CDR3 totals 13 residues. The V gene end was trimmed by 7 bases and the J gene end by 0 bases; junction bases not matched to a gene: 6. CDR3 DNA sequence: TGCAGCGGCAGGGGGTACCACTCCTACGAGCAGTACTTC. Protein product: CSGRGYHSYEQYF.

The CDR3: CASSQGMLVETGELFF. The CDR3 DNA reads as TGTGCCAGCAGCCAAGGGATGCTAGTTGAGACCGGGGAGCTGTTTTTT. The rearrangement links TRBV14 to TRBJ2-2; D unresolved. This CDR3 has 16 amino acids. The V end lost 1 base, the J end lost 5 bases, and 14 bases lay between the germline ends. Germline values: CDR1 SGHDN, CDR2 FVKESK.

The genes are TRBV7-9 and TRBJ2-1; 8 bases fit TRBD1. This CDR3 has 15 amino acids. From germline, CDR1 is SEHNR and CDR2 FQNEAQ (reference sequence). Trimming removed 11 bases from V and 4 bases from J; junction bases left unmatched: 13. The chain's CDR3 is CAVPEGQGRYNEQFF. The CDR3, as DNA: TGTGCCGTTCCCGAAGGACAGGGACGTTACAATGAGCAGTTCTTC.

The chain links TRBV19 to TRBJ1-5; possibly TRBD1 for D (5 bases). Per germline, CDR1 LNHDA and CDR2 SQIVND (reference sequence). Between the trimmed V and J ends, which lost 5 bases and 4 bases, there was a span of 12 bases. The CDR3 runs 14 residues. The CDR3 region is CASSPGTANQPQHF. CDR3 bases: TGTGCCAGTAGTCCCGGGACGGCGAATCAGCCCCAGCATTTT.

The chain is built from TRBV2 and TRBJ1-2, with D uncertain. The V end was cut by 4 bases, the J end by 6 bases, with 12 bases between. Germline V CDR1 and CDR2: SNHLY, FYNNEI. The CDR3 is 13 amino acids. The CDR3 DNA follows: TGTGCCAGCAGTGGTAGAGGTATTGATGGCTACACCTTC. It specifies CASSGRGIDGYTF. Supplemented by reference TRBV2 and TRBJ1-2, the full variable domain reads EPEVTQTPSHQVTQMGQEVILRCVPISNHLYFYWYRQILGQKVEFLVSFYNNEISEKSEIFDDQFSVERPDGSNFTLKIRSTKLEDSAMYFCASSGRGIDGYTFGSGTRLTVV.

This clone was observed once. The chain carries TRBV6-6 and TRBJ2-5; 7 bases agree with TRBD1. Per germline, CDR1 MNHNY and CDR2 SVGAGI (reference sequence). Unmatched junction bases numbered 4, after V lost 0 bases and J lost 0 bases. The CDR3 extends over 16 amino acids. CDR3 DNA: TGTGCCAGCAGTTACTCCGTCAGGGGGTACCAAGAGACCCAGTACTTC. Translation gives CASSYSVRGYQETQYF.

The chain joins TRBV7-6 to TRBJ2-3; D remains unclear. V lost 5 bases, J lost 4 bases, and 7 bases lay in between. CDR1 SGHVS and CDR2 FNYEAQ come from the germline V gene. The CDR3 is made up of 12 amino acids. CDR3 residues: CASSRQADTQYF. The CDR3, as DNA: TGTGCCAGCAGCCGTCAAGCAGATACGCAGTATTTT.

In its sample, this clone was seen once. The V call is TRBV7-2, the J call TRBJ2-2; 7 bases fit TRBD2. CDR3 length equals 16 residues. V was pared by 3 bases and J by 6 bases, with 10 bases of the junction left unmatched. Germline CDR1 reads SGHTA; CDR2 reads FQGNSA. CDR3 sequence: CASSFRLARGPGELFF. In DNA, the CDR3 is TGTGCCAGCAGCTTCCGACTAGCTAGAGGGCCCGGGGAGCTGTTTTTT. The full variable domain, with the rest looked up from reference TRBV7-2 and TRBJ2-2, is GAGVSQSPSNKVTEKGKDVELRCDPISGHTALYWYRQSLGQGLEFLIYFQGNSAPDKSGLPSDRFSAERTGGSVSTLTIQRTQQEDSAVYLCASSFRLARGPGELFFGEGSRLTVL.

The chain uses TRBV27 and TRBJ1-1; no reliable D call. The CDR3 runs 12 residues. Germline-derived CDR1 and CDR2 are MNHEY and SMNVEV (reference sequence). Trimming stripped 5 bases from V and 6 bases from J, with 10 bases between. The CDR3 protein is CASSPTPPEAFF. For the CDR3, the DNA is TGTGCCAGCAGTCCCACCCCCCCTGAAGCTTTCTTT.

The rearrangement joins TRBV4-3 to TRBJ2-7, with TRBD2 identical over 7 bases. Per the germline V gene, CDR1 is LGHNA and CDR2 is YSLEER. V dropped 1 base and J dropped 3; count of bases not matched to a gene: 3. The CDR3 runs to 14 residues. CDR3 DNA: TGCGCCAGCAGCCAAGTTGGGAGGGGCTACGAGCAGTACTTC. Translated: CASSQVGRGYEQYF.

The chain is built from TRBV27 and TRBJ1-5, with D hard to call. Per the germline V gene, CDR1 is MNHEY and CDR2 is SMNVEV (reference sequence). The CDR3 totals 14 residues. Trimming removed 6 bases from V and 0 bases from J, with 9 bases in between. Here the CDR3 reads CASSPIYSNQPQHF. The CDR3 DNA reads TGTGCCAGCAGCCCGATCTATAGCAATCAGCCCCAGCATTTT.

This clone appeared many times. The V gene is TRBV6-2 or TRBV6-3, the J gene TRBJ2-7; 11 bases map to TRBD2. The germline V gene encodes CDR1 MNHEY and CDR2 SVGEGT. The ends lost 5 bases at V and 2 bases at J; junction bases unmatched: 2. The CDR3 has 14 residues. The DNA of the CDR3 is TGTGCCAGCAGTCTAGCGGGAGGCACCTACGAGCAGTACTTC. This translates into CASSLAGGTYEQYF.

The V call is TRBV24-1, the J call TRBJ2-3, with 9 bases identical to TRBD2. Trimming removed 9 bases from V and 1 base from J; junction bases left unmatched: 10. This CDR3 is built from 16 residues. Germline V gene data show CDR1 as KGHDR and CDR2 as SFDVKD. The CDR3 DNA sequence: TGTGCCACCGACCCGGGACTAGCTGCCCGCACAGATACGCAGTATTTT. This gives the protein CATDPGLAARTDTQYF.

CDR3 nucleotides: TGTGCCAGTAGTTTAGGACAGGGGGCGCCGGGTGAAAAACTGTTTTTT. This codes for CASSLGQGAPGEKLFF. The V gene is TRBV19, the J gene TRBJ1-4; 11 bases line up with TRBD1. The CDR3 covers 16 residues. J lost 7 bases, V lost 5 bases, and 9 bases had no gene match. Germline values: CDR1 LNHDA, CDR2 SQIVND (reference sequence).

This clone showed up just once. V gene TRBV12-3 or TRBV12-4 combines with J gene TRBJ1-1; no reliable D call. The CDR3 contains 13 residues. Trimming stripped 3 bases from V and 2 bases from J, with 7 bases between. CDR3 DNA sequence: TGTGCCAGCAGTTTTGAAGTTAACACTGAAGCTTTCTTT. Its protein is CASSFEVNTEAFF.

This chain links TRBV5-1 with TRBJ2-1; TRBD2 matches 7 bases. The trim removed 2 bases at V and 1 base at J, leaving 3 bases unmatched. Germline CDR1 SGHRS, CDR2 YFSETQ. The CDR3 contains 15 residues. CDR3 sequence reads: CASSFSGASYNEQFF. The CDR3 bases are TGCGCCAGCAGCTTCAGCGGGGCATCCTACAATGAGCAGTTCTTC. The full variable domain, its missing parts supplied by reference TRBV5-1 and TRBJ2-1, is KAGVTQTPRYLIKTRGQQVTLSCSPISGHRSVSWYQQTPGQGLQFLFEYFSETQRNKGNFPGRFSGRQFSNSRSEMNVSTLELGDSALYLCASSFSGASYNEQFFGPGTRLTVL.

V is TRBV7-9 and J is TRBJ2-1; 9 bases match TRBD2. Trimming at V came to 1 base and at J to 0 bases, leaving 7 bases not matched to a gene. The CDR3 contains 18 residues. Germline loops: CDR1 SEHNR, CDR2 FQNEAQ (reference sequence). CDR3 coding DNA: TGTGCCAGCAGCTTAGGGACTAGCGTGCAGAGCTCCTACAATGAGCAGTTCTTC. It codes for CASSLGTSVQSSYNEQFF.

This clone was seen only a few times. V and J are TRBV7-2 and TRBJ2-2; 9 bases are shared with TRBD2. Trimming removed 5 bases from V and 3 bases from J; junction bases left unmatched: 7. The CDR3 sequence is 16 residues long. Germline-derived CDR1 and CDR2 are SGHTA and FQGNSA. The CDR3 spells CASSPRGGGYTGELFF. The CDR3 region has the DNA TGTGCCAGCAGCCCGCGGGGGGGAGGGTACACCGGGGAGCTGTTTTTT.

The V call is TRBV5-4, the J call TRBJ2-7; 9 nucleotides match TRBD2. V gave up 4 bases and J gave up 3 bases; unmatched junction bases: 2. The CDR3 is 13 residues long. The germline V gene has CDR1 SGHNT and CDR2 YYREEE (reference sequence). CDR3 sequence (DNA): TGTGCCAGCAGCCCAGCGGGAGGCTACGAGCAGTACTTC. Translating it yields CASSPAGGYEQYF.

The CDR3 nucleotides are TGCGCCAGCAGCTTGGACGGACCCACCTTAACTAATGAAAAACTGTTTTTT. Translating it yields CASSLDGPTLTNEKLFF. The chain recombines TRBV5-1 with TRBJ1-4; the D is unclear. The V end was cut by 0 bases, the J end by 1 base, with 13 bases between. The CDR3 is made up of 17 amino acids. CDR1 and CDR2 (germline): SGHRS, YFSETQ.

This clone was picked up one time. The chain links TRBV6-5 to TRBJ2-7, with 9 bases matching TRBD2. Germline values: CDR1 MNHEY, CDR2 SVGAGI. CDR3 length: 15 amino acids. V dropped 4 bases and J dropped 2; count of bases not matched to a gene: 6. CDR3 loop: CASSLSSSGTYEQYF. CDR3 coding DNA: TGTGCCAGCAGTTTATCGTCTAGCGGGACCTACGAGCAGTACTTC.

The chain combines TRBV28 with TRBJ1-1, with 7 bases matching TRBD1. Trimming removed 2 bases from V and 4 bases from J; junction bases left unmatched: 10. Germline CDR1 MDHEN, CDR2 SYDVKM. The CDR3 runs 16 residues. The CDR3 region has the DNA TGTGCCAGCAGTTTACCCGCAGGGGGTGTTGGCACTGAAGCTTTCTTT. Its translation is CASSLPAGGVGTEAFF.

The rearrangement uses TRBV9 and TRBJ2-6; 7 bases map to TRBD1. CDR3 size: 17 residues. V was pared by 4 bases and J by 0 bases, with 7 bases of the junction left unmatched. CDR1 SGDLS and CDR2 YYNGEE come from the germline V gene. The CDR3 here is CASSPRTGSSGANVLTF. The CDR3 region has the DNA TGTGCCAGCAGCCCGAGGACAGGATCCTCTGGGGCCAACGTCCTGACTTTC.

This clone came up a few times. The CDR3 sequence: CASSLWGDLAWSYNEQFF. The CDR3 DNA follows: TGTGCCAGCAGCTTATGGGGTGATCTAGCTTGGTCCTACAATGAGCAGTTCTTC. The chain carries TRBV11-2 and TRBJ2-1, with D perhaps TRBD2 (5 bases). CDR3 length: 18 amino acids. Germline V gene data show CDR1 as SGHAT and CDR2 as FQNNGV. The V and J ends lost 2 bases and 1 base respectively, with 18 bases between them. Drawing the rest from reference TRBV11-2 and TRBJ2-1, the complete variable domain is EAGVAQSPRYKIIEKRQSVAFWCNPISGHATLYWYQQILGQGPKLLIQFQNNGVVDDSQLPKDRFSAERLKGVDSTLKIQPAKLEDSAVYLCASSLWGDLAWSYNEQFFGPGTRLTVL.

The chain couples TRBV27 to TRBJ1-2; 8 nucleotides agree with TRBD1. J gave up 4 bases and V 6 bases, and 4 bases lay outside the gene matches. Germline-derived CDR1 and CDR2 are MNHEY and SMNVEV (reference sequence). CDR3 size: 13 residues. The DNA of the CDR3 is TGTGCCAGCAGCCCAGACAGGGGCTATGGCTACACCTTC. It yields the protein CASSPDRGYGYTF.